Shown below are 17 T cell receptor beta chains from a single sample sequenced in a study of shared clonotypes between healthy human individuals. Naive CD8 isolation took CD45RO-negative cells positively selected for CCR7 and excluded terminally differentiated effector memory CD45RA+ cells. Repertoires were generated with immunoSEQ multiplex PCR, while TCRdb's copy carries only in-frame clones and drops some. The top ten clones hold under 2% of a sample with around 2.1 million clones, approximately 94% of them seen once. What was sequenced was naive CD8+ T cells from PBMCs. All receptors derive from a man aged 18 to 29 in good health. Some clones in this sample may be carry-over from other donors' samples.

The chain uses TRBV28 and TRBJ1-1; TRBD1 agrees at 9 bases. This CDR3 comprises 14 residues. Germline V gene lookup returns CDR1 MDHEN and CDR2 SYDVKM. V shed 4 bases, J shed 6 bases, and the junction held 6 bases outside the gene matches. The CDR3 loop is CASSWGDREAEAFF. CDR3 DNA: TGTGCCAGCAGTTGGGGGGACAGGGAGGCTGAAGCTTTCTTT.

J is TRBJ2-7 and V is TRBV7-9; 7 bases line up with TRBD1. CDR1 and CDR2 (germline): SEHNR, FQNEAQ (reference sequence). This CDR3 is 15 amino acids long. V lost 5 bases, J lost 4 bases, and 11 bases stayed unmatched. The CDR3 sequence: CASSLRSDRSYEQYF. The DNA of the CDR3 is TGTGCCAGCAGCCTCAGATCGGACAGGTCGTACGAGCAGTACTTC.

J is TRBJ2-1 and V is TRBV7-9, with 9 bases matching TRBD1. Per the germline V gene, CDR1 is SEHNR and CDR2 is FQNEAQ (reference sequence). V was clipped by 3 bases and J by 5 bases; unmatched bases: 11. This CDR3 region has 17 residues. The CDR3 DNA reads TGTGCCAGCAGCTTGGCCACAGGGGGCAGGATGGACAATGAGCAGTTCTTC. Encoded protein: CASSLATGGRMDNEQFF.

In this sample, this clone turned up once. V gene TRBV6-5 combines with J gene TRBJ2-1, with D tentatively TRBD2 (5 bases). Germline V CDR1 and CDR2: MNHEY, SVGAGI. The CDR3 totals 11 residues. V lost 6 bases and J lost 9, with 9 bases in between. Here the CDR3 DNA reads TGTGCCAGCAGAACTAGTGGTGAGCAGTTCTTC. Amino acid sequence: CASRTSGEQFF.

This chain links TRBV10-3 with TRBJ2-2; 11 bases are a match to TRBD1. This CDR3 contains 18 residues. The V segment lost 8 bases and the J segment 4 bases; nucleotides outside the gene matches: 15. Looked up from germline, CDR1 is ENHRY and CDR2 is SYGVKD. CDR3 nucleotides: TGTGCCATCCTCAATTTGACTGAGGACAGGGGGCCCACCGGGGAGCTGTTTTTT. It codes for CAILNLTEDRGPTGELFF.

The chain uses TRBV4-3 and TRBJ2-7, with 7 bases that match TRBD2. The V gene end was trimmed by 5 bases and the J gene end by 1 base; junction bases not matched to a gene: 8. CDR3 size: 15 residues. The germline CDR1 and CDR2 sequences are LGHNA and YSLEER. CDR3 in DNA: TGCGCCAGCAGCTCCTGGGCACTAGCGTCCTACGAGCAGTACTTC. Its translation: CASSSWALASYEQYF.

A remark on this clone: Germline is not matched at one junction end, which may reflect a read error. The chain links TRBV30 to TRBJ2-7; 7 bases line up with TRBD2. The germline V gene has CDR1 GTSNPN and CDR2 SVGIG (reference sequence). The CDR3 runs 14 residues. The CDR3 region has the DNA TGTGCCGGGAGGGCCGTCGGATTGGCCTACGAGCAGTACTTC. Translation: CAGRAVGLAYEQYF.

The chain couples TRBV29-1 to TRBJ2-2; 7 positions match TRBD2. The CDR3 length is 15 residues. Germline assignment: CDR1 SQVTM and CDR2 ANQGSEA. V gave up 8 bases and J gave up 5 bases; unmatched junction bases: 14. This chain's CDR3 is CSFRAGTTVTGELFF. CDR3 nucleotide sequence: TGCAGCTTTCGAGCCGGGACTACGGTGACCGGGGAGCTGTTTTTT.

This clone was seen more than once but under ten times. Here the CDR3 DNA reads TGTGCCAGTAGTCGGGTTGGGGCTTTGGCTCGGAACACCATATATTTT. It translates to CASSRVGALARNTIYF. The chain uses TRBV19 and TRBJ1-3; tentatively, D is TRBD1 (5 bases). V was clipped by 5 bases and J by 7 bases, with 21 bases between them. Germline lookup yields CDR1 LNHDA and CDR2 SQIVND (reference sequence). The CDR3 length is 16 residues.

This chain links TRBV7-8 with TRBJ2-1, with D possibly matching TRBD1 (5 bases). The CDR3 has 13 residues. The germline V and J ends were trimmed by 0 bases and 8 bases, with 8 bases remaining between them. The germline gives CDR1 SGHVS, CDR2 FQNEAQ. CDR3 sequence: CASSLARGYEQFF. CDR3 nucleotides: TGTGCCAGCAGCTTAGCTAGGGGCTATGAGCAGTTCTTC. Supplemented by reference TRBV7-8 and TRBJ2-1, the full variable domain reads GAGVSQSPRYKVAKRGQDVALRCDPISGHVSLFWYQQALGQGPEFLTYFQNEAQLDKSGLPSDRFFAERPEGSVSTLKIQRTQQEDSAVYLCASSLARGYEQFFGPGTRLTVL.

In regard to this clone: The sample has other DNA sequences that encode this CDR3 too. The gene calls are TRBV27 and TRBJ1-1, with 9 bases identical to TRBD1. This CDR3 has 14 amino acids. V dropped 2 bases and J dropped 4; count of bases not matched to a gene: 2. Per germline, CDR1 MNHEY and CDR2 SMNVEV (reference sequence). DNA of the CDR3: TGTGCCAGCAGTTTAGGACAGGGGATCACTGAAGCTTTCTTT. This codes for CASSLGQGITEAFF.

The V and J genes are TRBV7-9 and TRBJ1-4; D not certain. CDR3 length: 18 amino acids. Germline V gene lookup returns CDR1 SEHNR and CDR2 FQNEAQ (reference sequence). V dropped 1 base and J dropped 2 bases, with 17 bases sitting between them. CDR3 coding DNA: TGTGCCAGCAGCTTAGGCGACACCTCCCGGCCCACTAATGAAAAACTGTTTTTT. Translating it yields CASSLGDTSRPTNEKLFF.

The V gene is TRBV27, the J gene TRBJ2-7, with TRBD1 as a possible D gene (5 bases). The V gene lost 2 bases and the J gene lost 3 bases, with 11 bases spanning the gap. The CDR3 spans 14 residues. Per the germline V gene, CDR1 is MNHEY and CDR2 is SMNVEV (reference sequence). The CDR3 is CASSLMIGDYEQYF. Written as DNA, the CDR3 is TGTGCCAGCAGTTTAATGATAGGGGACTACGAGCAGTACTTC.

With respect to this clone: Other DNA sequences in this sample translate to the same CDR3. The chain has TRBV9 and TRBJ2-3, with D uncertain. Germline V gene lookup returns CDR1 SGDLS and CDR2 YYNGEE. There are 13 residues in the CDR3. V shed 0 bases and J shed 6 bases, with 8 bases lying between them. This CDR3 reads CASSVVPSDTQYF. In DNA, the CDR3 is TGTGCCAGCAGCGTAGTTCCATCCGATACGCAGTATTTT.

This clone was seen only once. CDR3 residues: CASSEHTSTGELFF. In DNA, the CDR3 is TGTGCCAGCAGTGAACACACCTCCACCGGGGAGCTGTTTTTT. This chain links TRBV6-1 with TRBJ2-2; D remains ambiguous. With 2 bases removed from V and 4 bases from J, the gap between germline ends came to 8 bases. CDR3 length: 14 amino acids. CDR1 is MNHNS, CDR2 SASEGT, per germline.

The chain employs TRBV7-2 and TRBJ2-7; 8 bases line up with TRBD1. CDR1 is SGHTA, CDR2 FQGNSA, per germline. With V trimmed by 5 bases and J by 3 bases, 9 bases remained unmatched. CDR3 length: 15 amino acids. The CDR3 sequence is CASSLLRTGLYEQYF. The CDR3, as DNA: TGTGCCAGCAGCCTACTCAGGACAGGGCTCTACGAGCAGTACTTC.

The V call is TRBV27, the J call TRBJ2-3; D might be TRBD2 (6 bases). The V and J ends lost 2 bases and 11 bases respectively, with 17 bases between them. The CDR3 extends over 14 amino acids. CDR1 MNHEY and CDR2 SMNVEV come from the germline V gene (reference sequence). The CDR3 reads CASSLGGIVSEQYF. In DNA form, the CDR3 reads TGTGCCAGCAGTTTAGGGGGGATCGTGTCCGAGCAGTATTTT.